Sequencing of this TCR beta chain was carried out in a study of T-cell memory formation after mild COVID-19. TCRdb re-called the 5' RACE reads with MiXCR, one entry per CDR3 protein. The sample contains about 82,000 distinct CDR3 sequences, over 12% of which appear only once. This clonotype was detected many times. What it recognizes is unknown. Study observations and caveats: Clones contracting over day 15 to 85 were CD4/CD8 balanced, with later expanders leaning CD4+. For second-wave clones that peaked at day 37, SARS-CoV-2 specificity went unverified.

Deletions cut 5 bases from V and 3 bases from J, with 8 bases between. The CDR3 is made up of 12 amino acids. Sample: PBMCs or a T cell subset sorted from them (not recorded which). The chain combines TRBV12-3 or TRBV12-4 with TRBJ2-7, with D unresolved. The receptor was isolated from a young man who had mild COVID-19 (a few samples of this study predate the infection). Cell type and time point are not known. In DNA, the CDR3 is TGTGCCAGCAGTCCCTCGGGCTACGAGCAGTACTTC. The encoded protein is CASSPSGYEQYF.